The clone carrying this T cell receptor beta chain showed up just once. Germline V gene sequence: CDR1 SEHNR, CDR2 FQNEAQ (reference sequence). Trimming pared 6 bases from V and 0 bases from J, leaving 11 bases between. The CDR3 contains 14 residues. The template was RNA from unsorted bulk tissue. Distant lung tissue was collected more than 3 cm away from the tumor edge. Donors were chemotherapy-naive, newly diagnosed lung cancer surgical patients in China, August–late 2014. This sample was included in a study of tumor and adjacent non-tumor tissue in lung cancer. Three rounds of nested PCR, following a modified ARM-PCR protocol, produced the TCRbeta library. MiXCR, applied by TCRdb to the multiplex PCR reads, yields one record per CDR3 protein. The table includes more than 45,000 distinct CDR3 sequences, 74% detected once.

The sequencing sample was made of distant non-tumor lung tissue. The J gene is TRBJ1-1, the V gene TRBV7-9; TRBD1 might be the D (5 bases). The sequence derives from a woman in her sixties or seventies with non-small cell lung cancer. The DNA of the CDR3 is TGTGCCAGCAGGCCCCGGGGGGTGAACACTGAAGCTTTCTTT. This encodes CASRPRGVNTEAFF.